These T cell receptor beta chains were read from a single sample in a study of T cell responses to AZD1222 COVID-19 vaccine. The data were produced by immunoSEQ multiplex PCR, yet TCRdb's version contains in-frame clones alone and is incomplete. Of tens of thousands of clones in the sample, 86% are singletons; the top ten hold more than 2%. Specimen: peripheral blood, collected on day 0 of AZD1222 vaccination. The receptors come from an adult in good health. The CDR3 runs from the conserved cysteine through the conserved F or W. D genes are given only for firm matches. Not all rows give a size; the values are once, few, many and, for expanded clones, a class.

d_call clone_size j_call v_call cdr3_aa cdr3_nt
NA NA TRBJ1-3 TRBV7-9 CASSPGQGNTIYF TGTGCCAGCAGCCCCGGACAGGGAAACACCATATATTTT
NA NA TRBJ2-3 TRBV11-2 CASSLGPSISSTDTQYF TGTGCCAGCAGCTTAGGTCCTAGCATCTCTAGCACAGATACGCAGTATTTT
NA NA TRBJ1-5 TRBV3-1/TRBV3-2 CASSQEGEGNQPQHF TGTGCCAGCAGCCAAGAAGGGGAAGGCAATCAGCCCCAGCATTTT
NA once TRBJ1-5 TRBV2 CASSSGVRNQPQHF TGTGCCAGCAGCTCAGGGGTTCGCAATCAGCCCCAGCATTTT
TRBD1 NA TRBJ1-5 TRBV19 CASSILTGENQPQHF TGTGCCAGTAGTATCCTGACAGGGGAAAATCAGCCCCAGCATTTT
NA NA TRBJ2-7 TRBV9 CASSVEGQAVSSYEQYF TGTGCCAGCAGCGTAGAGGGACAAGCGGTGAGCTCCTACGAGCAGTACTTC
NA NA TRBJ2-7 TRBV11-2 CASSLDRGGWYEQYF TGTGCCAGCAGCTTAGACCGGGGCGGCTGGTACGAGCAGTACTTC
TRBD1 NA TRBJ1-2 TRBV3-1/TRBV3-2 CASSQGTGGTGYTF TGTGCCAGCAGCCAAGGGACAGGGGGCACGGGCTACACCTTC
NA NA TRBJ2-5 TRBV4-1 CASSQGAETQYF TGCGCCAGCAGCCAAGGGGCGGAGACCCAGTACTTC
NA NA TRBJ2-3 TRBV7-3 CASSLHPRDTQYF TGTGCCAGCAGCTTACACCCCCGAGATACGCAGTATTTT
NA NA TRBJ2-5 TRBV29-1 CSATPIMGPKETQYF TGCAGCGCGACACCCATCATGGGTCCTAAAGAGACCCAGTACTTC
NA NA TRBJ1-6 TRBV19 CASSAGYNSPLHF TGTGCCAGTAGTGCAGGTTATAATTCACCCCTCCACTTT
NA NA TRBJ1-1 TRBV3-1/TRBV3-2 CASSPGRGGHTEAFF TGTGCCAGCAGCCCCGGCCGGGGGGGTCACACTGAAGCTTTCTTT
NA NA TRBJ1-2 TRBV6-1 CASSDGRYGYTF TGTGCCAGCAGTGACGGGCGATATGGCTACACCTTC
TRBD2 NA TRBJ2-1 TRBV10-3 CATKPGLAGSNEQFF TGTGCCACCAAACCGGGACTAGCGGGGAGCAATGAGCAGTTCTTC
NA NA TRBJ2-1 TRBV19 CASSIEGGWSYNEQFF TGTGCCAGTAGTATAGAGGGGGGCTGGTCCTACAATGAGCAGTTCTTC
NA NA TRBJ2-5 TRBV10-2 CASSLPGPQETQYF TGCGCCAGCAGCCTGCCGGGACCACAAGAGACCCAGTACTTC
NA NA TRBJ1-4 TRBV10-3 CAISDAWSNPATNEKLFF TGTGCCATCAGTGACGCGTGGTCTAACCCGGCAACTAATGAAAAACTGTTTTTT
NA few TRBJ2-1 TRBV7-9 CASSFSNTGVYNEQFF TGTGCCAGCAGCTTCTCGAATACTGGGGTTTACAATGAGCAGTTCTTC
NA NA TRBJ1-5 TRBV6-2/TRBV6-3 CASSNGPGRSPQHF TGTGCCAGCAGTAACGGGCCGGGCCGGTCGCCCCAGCATTTT
NA once TRBJ2-7 TRBV9 CASSGLGGDSYEQYF TGTGCCAGCAGCGGGTTGGGTGGGGACTCCTACGAGCAGTACTTC
TRBD1 NA TRBJ1-4 TRBV5-6 CASRSGQGATNEKLFF TGTGCCAGCAGATCGGGACAGGGTGCAACTAATGAAAAACTGTTTTTT
NA NA TRBJ2-1 TRBV7-3 CASSAWTGNEQFF TGTGCCAGCAGCGCCTGGACTGGCAATGAGCAGTTCTTC
NA NA TRBJ1-5 TRBV18 CASSLSKVDRQPQHF TGTGCCAGCTCACTGTCTAAGGTTGATCGTCAGCCCCAGCATTTT
NA NA TRBJ1-1 TRBV7-8 CASTHRGNTEAFF TGTGCCAGCACCCATCGGGGAAACACTGAAGCTTTCTTT
NA NA TRBJ1-1 TRBV6-2/TRBV6-3 CASSQTDPNTEAFF TGTGCCAGCAGCCAGACAGACCCGAACACTGAAGCTTTCTTT
NA NA TRBJ1-3 TRBV6-2/TRBV6-3 CASSRASSGNTIYF TGTGCCAGCAGTCGGGCCTCCTCTGGAAACACCATATATTTT
NA NA TRBJ2-3 TRBV11-3 CASSLGGSTDTQYF TGTGCCAGCAGCTTAGGTGGCAGCACAGATACGCAGTATTTT
NA NA TRBJ2-3 TRBV24-1 CATSDLRGAEDTQYF TGTGCCACCAGTGACCTAAGGGGGGCCGAGGATACGCAGTATTTT
NA medium-sized TRBJ1-2 TRBV18 CASSPGTGSYGYTF TGTGCCAGCTCACCGGGAACAGGGAGCTATGGCTACACCTTC
NA NA TRBJ2-3 TRBV5-1 CASSFSEVRTDTQYF TGCGCCAGCAGCTTTAGCGAGGTCCGCACAGATACGCAGTATTTT
NA NA TRBJ1-2 TRBV27 CASSPRGGYGYTF TGTGCCAGCAGTCCTCGCGGGGGATACGGCTACACCTTC
NA NA TRBJ2-1 TRBV30 CAWSVLSSYNEQFF TGTGCCTGGAGTGTACTGAGCTCCTACAATGAGCAGTTCTTC
NA NA TRBJ2-7 TRBV29-1 CSADGGGGAYEQYF TGCAGCGCTGACGGCGGAGGGGGCGCGTACGAGCAGTACTTC
NA NA TRBJ2-3 TRBV10-3 CAISGLGSRGADTQYF TGTGCCATCAGTGGGTTGGGCAGCCGTGGAGCAGATACGCAGTATTTT
TRBD1 NA TRBJ2-3 TRBV11-3 CASSLTNQGASTDTQYF TGTGCCAGCAGCTTAACAAACCAGGGGGCAAGCACAGATACGCAGTATTTT
TRBD1 few TRBJ2-2 TRBV7-9 CASSLDRGRTGELFF TGTGCCAGCAGCTTAGACAGGGGGCGCACCGGGGAGCTGTTTTTT
NA NA TRBJ2-7 TRBV27 CASSLSAATYEQYF TGTGCCAGCAGTTTATCGGCAGCTACCTACGAGCAGTACTTC
TRBD2 NA TRBJ2-4 TRBV19 CASSLRGGAPGAKNIQYF TGTGCCAGTAGTCTGAGGGGAGGGGCCCCCGGAGCCAAAAACATTCAGTACTTC
TRBD1 NA TRBJ1-2 TRBV6-1 CASSDPGGSGGYTF TGTGCCAGCAGTGATCCAGGGGGCAGCGGGGGCTACACCTTC
NA once TRBJ1-6 TRBV3-1/TRBV3-2 CASSPTGSYNSPLHF TGTGCCAGCAGCCCCACCGGCTCCTATAATTCACCCCTCCACTTT
NA NA TRBJ2-1 TRBV12-5 CASGLREGQNNEQFF TGTGCTAGTGGTTTGCGAGAAGGACAGAACAATGAGCAGTTCTTC
NA once TRBJ1-1 TRBV5-5 CASKLLSSGAEAFF TGTGCCAGCAAATTGCTAAGTTCTGGGGCTGAAGCTTTCTTT
NA NA TRBJ1-2 TRBV5-1 CASSLGDIDYGYTF TGCGCCAGCAGCTTGGGGGACATCGACTATGGCTACACCTTC
TRBD1 NA TRBJ2-2 TRBV7-7 CASSTSGQGAGELFF TGTGCCAGCAGCACCTCGGGACAGGGGGCCGGGGAGCTGTTTTTT
NA NA TRBJ2-1 TRBV5-4 CASSLNPDGEQFF TGTGCCAGCAGCTTGAATCCTGATGGTGAGCAGTTCTTC
TRBD1 NA TRBJ1-5 TRBV7-8 CASRGPGGSQPQHF TGTGCCAGCAGGGGCCCAGGGGGTAGTCAGCCCCAGCATTTT
NA NA TRBJ1-2 TRBV19 CASSIDRGVIIYGYTF TGTGCCAGTAGTATAGATCGCGGGGTGATTATCTATGGCTACACCTTC
TRBD1 NA TRBJ1-5 TRBV18 CASSPNFETGSNQPQHF TGTGCCAGCTCACCAAATTTTGAGACAGGGAGCAATCAGCCCCAGCATTTT
NA NA TRBJ1-5 TRBV10-1 CASSTTGQGSNQPQHF TGCGCCAGCAGTACGACGGGGCAGGGAAGCAATCAGCCCCAGCATTTT
NA NA TRBJ2-5 TRBV24-1 CATSDTRVGQETQYF TGTGCCACCAGTGATACCAGGGTCGGCCAAGAGACCCAGTACTTC
NA NA TRBJ1-6 TRBV30 CAWSGGNRETNSPLHF TGTGCCTGGAGTGGTGGGAACAGGGAGACGAATTCACCCCTCCACTTT
NA NA TRBJ2-3 TRBV18 CASSPYQEGGDTQYF TGTGCCAGCTCACCATATCAGGAGGGTGGGGATACGCAGTATTTT
TRBD1 NA TRBJ1-6 TRBV5-1 CASSDTGTGLNSPLHF TGCGCCAGCAGCGACACCGGGACAGGGTTAAATTCACCCCTCCACTTT
NA NA TRBJ2-3 TRBV18 CASSPALGRTDTQYF TGTGCCAGCTCACCAGCCCTAGGACGCACAGATACGCAGTATTTT